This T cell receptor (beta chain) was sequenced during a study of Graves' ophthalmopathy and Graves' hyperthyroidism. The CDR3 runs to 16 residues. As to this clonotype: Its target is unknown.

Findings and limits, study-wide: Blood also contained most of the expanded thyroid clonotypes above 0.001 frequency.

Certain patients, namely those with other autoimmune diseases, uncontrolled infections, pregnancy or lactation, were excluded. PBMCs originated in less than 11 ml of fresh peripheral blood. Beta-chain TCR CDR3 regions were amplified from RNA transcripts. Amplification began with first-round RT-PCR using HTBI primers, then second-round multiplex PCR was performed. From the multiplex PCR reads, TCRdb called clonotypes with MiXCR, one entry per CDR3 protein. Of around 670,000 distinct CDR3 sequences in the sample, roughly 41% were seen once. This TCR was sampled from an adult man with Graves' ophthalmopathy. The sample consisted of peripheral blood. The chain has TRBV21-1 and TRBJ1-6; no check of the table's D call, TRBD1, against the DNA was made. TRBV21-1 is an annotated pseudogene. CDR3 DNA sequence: TGTGCCAGCAGCAAGACAGGGGGTTTCCCTAATTCACCCCTCCACTTT. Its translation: CASSKTGGFPNSPLHF.